The present T cell receptor (beta chain) was sequenced within a study of blood T cell repertoires in COVID-19. Looking at the study overall: Donors in the United States, Italy and Spain gave samples during acute or convalescent COVID-19. The cDNA or gDNA used as material had been derived from T cells, B-cell-depleted T cells, or PBMCs.

In the original analysis: Amplification of reference gene primers was used by the study to estimate nucleated cell counts. The table came from immunoSEQ multiplex PCR; TCRdb's copy has only in-frame clones and leaves some out. The D gene and trimming were derived from the DNA, and the V and J assignments and clone size from that table. The sample lists 250,000 or so clones; 86% were seen once. The CDR3 is 14 amino acids. Germline V gene data show CDR1 as GTSNPN and CDR2 as SVGIG (reference sequence). The V and J ends lost 3 bases and 3 bases respectively, with 12 bases between them. This clone was picked up one time.

This receptor was taken from a middle-aged man with active or convalescent COVID-19. Sequenced sample: peripheral blood. The chain uses TRBV30 and TRBJ1-5; no clear D. The CDR3 bases are TGTGCCTGGAGCTCGCCGGGATCCAATCAGCCCCAGCATTTT. Amino acids: CAWSSPGSNQPQHF.